The 21 T cell receptor beta chains reported below all come from one sample, sequenced in a study of CD8+ T cells in alopecia areata. RNA, once extracted, was reverse transcribed into cDNA for use as the sequencing template. Profiling relied on immunoSEQ multiplex PCR, and the TCRdb table lists in-frame clones only, not all of them. The sample includes about 270,000 clones, none of them occurring once. Markers including CD4, CD8alpha, NKG2D and NKG2ACE guided sorting of pooled cutaneous lymph node cells. Input material: CD4+ T cells sorted from a lymph node. The receptors were gathered from a C3H/HeJ mouse with alopecia areata. The mouse strain carries the MHC haplotype H2-k.

Only a few counts were recorded for this clone. Mouse names are used for the genes. The CDR3 end falls 4 residues outside the read, so it is completed with the germline J gene. The J gene is TRBJ2-5, the V gene TRBV5, with TRBD2 matching 9 bases. The CDR3 sequence is 16 residues long. V shed 2 bases and J 0 bases; nucleotides not matched to a gene: 3. Germline loops: CDR1 LGHNA, CDR2 YNLKQL (reference sequence). CDR3 DNA (partial): TGTGCCAGCAGCCAACTACTGGGGGGTAACCAAGAC. This encodes CASSQLLGGNQD. The CDR3 reads in full as CASSQLLGGNQDTQYF.

As concerns this clone: Gene names follow the mouse nomenclature. The CDR3 is cut off 4 residues early in the read; its end comes from the germline J gene. This chain joins TRBV1 and TRBJ2-2; perhaps TRBD2 as D (6 bases). V lost 5 bases, J lost 1 base, and 11 bases lay in between. CDR1 is NSQYPW and CDR2 is LRSPGD in the germline V gene (reference sequence). The CDR3 is 15 amino acids. CDR3 sequence reads: CTCSPSTGNTGQLYF. The part of the CDR3 DNA that was read is TGCACCTGCAGTCCCTCGACTGGAAACACCGGG. Drawing the rest from reference TRBV1 and TRBJ2-2, the complete variable domain is VTLLEQNPRWRLVPRGQAVNLRCILKNSQYPWMSWYQQDLQKQLQWLFTLRSPGDKEVKSLPGADYLATRVTDTELRLQVANMSQGRTLYCTCSPSTGNTGQLYFGEGSKLTVL.

Worth noting for this clone: Mouse germline and gene names are used. The covered CDR3 bases are TGTGCCAGCAGTATAAGAGGGACAGTCTAT. This sequence encodes CASSIRGTVY. The entire CDR3 sequence reads CASSIRGTVYEQYF. The chain recombines TRBV19 with TRBJ2-7; 7 bases match TRBD1. Read coverage stops 4 residues before the CDR3 terminus; the germline J gene supplies the remainder. V lost 1 base to trimming and J lost 3 bases; unmatched junction nucleotides: 4. Germline CDR1 reads FNHDT; CDR2 reads SITEND (reference sequence). The CDR3 has 14 amino acids.

On this clone: The limits of the CDR3 on the DNA are not certain, so only TCRdb's listed CDR3 is given. Mouse germline and gene names are used. The chain has TRBV23 and TRBJ2-3; the table gives TRBD1 as D, unverified against the DNA. Germline V CDR1 and CDR2: KGHTA, FQNQQP. The CDR3 length equals 17 residues, ends included. The CDR3 protein is CAPAVNLQGGSAETLYF.

This clone was observed a few times. Gene names are the mouse ones. The CDR3 end falls 4 residues outside the read, so it is completed with the germline J gene. The chain employs TRBV31 and TRBJ2-3; 9 nucleotides line up with TRBD2. V lost 1 base and J lost 0; bases outside the gene matches: 2. Germline CDR1 is GKSSPN and CDR2 is SITVG. The length of the CDR3 is 15 residues. CDR3 DNA, as far as it was read: TGTGCCTGGAGTCGGACTGGGGTTAGTGCAGAA. Its translation: CAWSRTGVSAE. The entire CDR3 sequence reads CAWSRTGVSAETLYF.

Of note for this clone: Gene names are mouse gene names. The read terminates 4 residues ahead of where the CDR3 ends, so the germline J gene completes it. J is TRBJ2-7 and V is TRBV12-1; D not resolved. The V gene's germline CDR1 is SGHSN and CDR2 HYEKVE. CDR3 length equals 12 residues. CDR3 bases read: TGTGCCAGCTCTCTAACACAGTAT. It yields the protein CASSLTQY. In full, the CDR3 is CASSLTQYEQYF.

Worth noting for this clone: All gene names here are mouse names. The CDR3 goes on 4 residues after the read ends, and that part is filled in from the germline J gene. The chain has TRBV31 and TRBJ2-2; D may be TRBD1 (6 bases). The CDR3 spans 16 residues. Germline lookup yields CDR1 GKSSPN and CDR2 SITVG. Trimming removed 1 base at V and 3 bases at J, with 15 bases between. The sequenced part of the CDR3 DNA is TGTGCCTGGAGTCCCCCCAGGGGCGCGGACACCGGG. Translation gives CAWSPPRGADTG. The full CDR3 reads CAWSPPRGADTGQLYF.

This clone was found a few times. The genes are named according to mouse. The DNA ends 4 residues before the CDR3 does, and the rest of the CDR3 is filled in from the germline J gene. This sequence joins TRBV19 and TRBJ2-1, with 9 bases fitting TRBD2. The V and J ends lost 5 bases and 6 bases, in that order; junction bases with no gene match: 6. The CDR3 consists of 14 residues. Germline CDR1 FNHDT, CDR2 SITEND (reference sequence). CDR3 DNA (partial): TGTGCCAGCAGACGCAGACTGGGGGTTGCT. Translation: CASRRRLGVA. The entire CDR3 protein is CASRRRLGVAEQFF.

This clone was observed a few times. The genes and germline here are from mouse. The observed sequence ends 4 residues before the CDR3 terminus, with the missing tail filled in from the germline J gene. This sequence joins TRBV13-1 and TRBJ2-1, with 10 bases lining up with TRBD2. The junction had 2 bases not matched to a gene; V was cut back by 6 bases and J by 2 bases. CDR3 length: 14 residues. In germline, CDR1 is NSHNY, CDR2 SYGAGN. The part of the CDR3 DNA that was read is TGTGCCAGCAAGACTGGGGGGCACTATGCT. Its protein product is CASKTGGHYA. Given in full, the CDR3 is CASKTGGHYAEQFF.

With regard to this clone: Any gene name here is a mouse gene name. The read terminates 4 residues ahead of where the CDR3 ends, so the germline J gene completes it. The rearrangement uses TRBV31 and TRBJ2-7, with 9 positions matching TRBD2. This CDR3 is 14 amino acids long. Per germline, CDR1 GKSSPN and CDR2 SITVG. The DNA read from the CDR3 is TGTGCCTGGAGTCTAGGACTGGGGATTTAT. It codes for CAWSLGLGIY. The complete CDR3 reads CAWSLGLGIYEQYF.

This clone was seen a handful of times. Genes and germline are mouse. The read ends 4 residues early relative to the CDR3; the germline J gene fills the gap. V is TRBV13-3 and J is TRBJ2-4; 10 bases align to TRBD1. Germline CDR1 reads NNHDY; CDR2 reads SYVADS. This CDR3 spans 13 amino acids. The CDR3 protein is CASSGQGANTLYF. Incomplete CDR3 DNA: TGTGCCAGCAGTGGACAGGGGGCGAAC.

This clone occurred a few times. Gene labels here are mouse ones. The read is 4 residues too short to cover the CDR3 end, so that end is filled in from the germline J gene. This same CDR3 is encoded by further DNA sequences in the sample. The V call is TRBV5, the J call TRBJ2-7, with 8 bases identical to TRBD1. Trimming at V came to 2 bases and at J to 1 base, leaving 1 base not matched to a gene. The CDR3 covers 14 residues. Germline-derived CDR1 and CDR2 are LGHNA and YNLKQL (reference sequence). Here the CDR3 reads CASSQRQGSYEQYF. The covered CDR3 bases are TGTGCCAGCAGCCAACGACAGGGGTCCTAT.

This clone was observed a few times. Gene names follow the mouse nomenclature. The CDR3 end lies 4 residues beyond the end of the read and is filled in from the germline J gene. The rearrangement uses TRBV13-2 and TRBJ2-1, with TRBD2 as a possible D gene (7 bases). The CDR3 length is 15 residues. The V end lost 3 bases, the J end lost 3 bases, and 13 bases lay between the germline ends. CDR1 is NNHNN and CDR2 is SYGAGS in the germline V gene (reference sequence). The part of the CDR3 DNA that was read is TGTGCCAGCGGTGCGCTGGGGGCCTTCTATGCT. Translation gives CASGALGAFYA. The entire CDR3 protein is CASGALGAFYAEQFF.

For this clone: Germline and genes: mouse. The CDR3 end falls 4 residues outside the read, so it is completed with the germline J gene. This chain joins TRBV5 and TRBJ2-5; TRBD1 is a possible D gene (6 bases). The CDR3 extends over 14 amino acids. The germline CDR1 and CDR2 sequences are LGHNA and YNLKQL (reference sequence). Trimming pared 5 bases from V and 0 bases from J, leaving 9 bases between. The CDR3 spells CASSMGQNQDTQYF. The covered CDR3 bases are TGTGCCAGCAGCATGGGACAAAACCAAGAC.

This clone was counted a few times. Gene names denote mouse genes. With the read ending 4 residues before the CDR3 end, the germline J gene is used to fill in that end. The chain couples TRBV1 to TRBJ2-5, with 12 bases lining up with TRBD2. Germline values: CDR1 NSQYPW, CDR2 LRSPGD (reference sequence). The CDR3 spans 16 residues. The CDR3 DNA, read in part, is TGCACCTGCAGTGCAGGACTGGGGGGGCGCGGGGAC. It is translated as CTCSAGLGGRGD. The entire CDR3 reads CTCSAGLGGRGDTQYF.

This clone was observed a handful of times. Each gene name is a mouse one. The read stops 4 residues short of the end of the CDR3; the missing end is completed from the germline J gene. The same CDR3 also results from other DNA sequences found in this sample. The rearrangement joins TRBV29 to TRBJ2-7, with 11 bases that match TRBD1. The germline gives CDR1 MSHET, CDR2 SYDVDS. With V trimmed by 9 bases and J by 3 bases, 1 base remained unmatched. CDR3 length equals 12 residues. Here the CDR3 reads CARGTGGYEQYF. The CDR3 bases that were read are TGTGCTAGAGGGACAGGGGGCTAT.

This clone was recorded at least ten times. Here the gene names and germline are mouse. The observed sequence ends 4 residues before the CDR3 terminus, with the missing tail filled in from the germline J gene. This rearrangement joins TRBV17 to TRBJ2-2; weak D call: TRBD1 (6 bases). CDR1 is MNHDT and CDR2 is YYDKIL in the germline V gene. The CDR3 consists of 14 residues. The V gene lost 8 bases and the J gene lost 0 bases, with 10 bases spanning the gap. The CDR3 protein is CASGRDTNTGQLYF. Partial CDR3 DNA: TGTGCTAGCGGCCGGGACACAAACACCGGG.

For this clone: Gene names refer to mouse genes. The read ends 4 residues shy of where the CDR3 ends; the end is completed using the germline J gene. V is TRBV17 and J is TRBJ2-7; 8 bases are a match to TRBD1. Germline V gene lookup returns CDR1 MNHDT and CDR2 YYDKIL. This CDR3 contains 13 residues. This CDR3 is CASSVDRVYEQYF. The CDR3 DNA, read in part, is TGTGCTAGCAGTGTGGACAGGGTATAT.

This clone was picked up a small number of times. Germline and genes here are mouse. The read ends 4 residues shy of where the CDR3 ends; the end is completed using the germline J gene. The rearrangement links TRBV31 to TRBJ1-2; D may be TRBD1 (6 bases). The ends were cut back, 7 bases at V and 2 bases at J, with 11 bases in the middle. Germline CDR1 is GKSSPN and CDR2 is SITVG. The CDR3 sequence is 12 residues long. The CDR3 reads CASQGRNSDYTF. Incomplete CDR3 DNA: TGTGCCTCTCAGGGGAGGAACTCC.

In its sample, this clone was seen a few times. Genes and germline are mouse. Read data end 3 residues before the CDR3 end; the end is taken from the germline J gene. The genes are TRBV13-2 and TRBJ1-6, with D possibly being TRBD1 (6 bases). TRBJ1-6 is recorded as an ORF, its role being uncertain. Trimming removed 2 bases from V and 7 bases from J, with 13 bases in between. The CDR3 length is 15 residues. Germline lookup yields CDR1 NNHNN and CDR2 SYGAGS (reference sequence). Incomplete CDR3 DNA: TGTGCCAGCGGTGAGGGGGGGGCTGGGAATTCGCCC. It codes for CASGEGGAGNSP. The CDR3 as a whole reads CASGEGGAGNSPLYF.

About this clone: The germline and genes are mouse ones. The CDR3 extends 4 residues past the end of the read, so its final part is completed from the germline J gene. This rearrangement joins TRBV29 to TRBJ2-1; tentative D call: TRBD2 (7 bases). Per germline, CDR1 MSHET and CDR2 SYDVDS. The CDR3 runs to 14 residues. The V end lost 2 bases, the J end lost 5 bases, and 10 bases lay between the germline ends. The sequenced CDR3 bases are TGTGCTAGCAGTTTAATGGGGGGCAATGCT. This codes for CASSLMGGNA. The whole CDR3 sequence reads CASSLMGGNAEQFF.